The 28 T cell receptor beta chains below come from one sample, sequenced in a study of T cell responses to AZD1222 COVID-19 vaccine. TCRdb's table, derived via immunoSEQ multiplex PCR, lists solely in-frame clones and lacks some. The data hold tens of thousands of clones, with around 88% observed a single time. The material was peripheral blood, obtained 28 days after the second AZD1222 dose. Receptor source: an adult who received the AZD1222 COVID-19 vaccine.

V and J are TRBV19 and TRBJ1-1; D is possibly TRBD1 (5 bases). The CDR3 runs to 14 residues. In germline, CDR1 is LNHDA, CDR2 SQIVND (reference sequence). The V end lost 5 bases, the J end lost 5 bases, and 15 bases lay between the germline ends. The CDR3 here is CASSPTQGGTEAFF. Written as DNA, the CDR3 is TGTGCCAGTAGTCCGACCCAGGGAGGGACTGAAGCTTTCTTT.

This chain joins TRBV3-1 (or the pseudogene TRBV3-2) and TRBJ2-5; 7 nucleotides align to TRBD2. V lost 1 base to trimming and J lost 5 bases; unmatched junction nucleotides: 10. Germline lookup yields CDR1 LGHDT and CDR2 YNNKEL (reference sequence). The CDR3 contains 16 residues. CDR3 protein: CASSQGLYGAGETQYF. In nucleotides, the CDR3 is TGTGCCAGCAGCCAAGGGCTTTATGGAGCGGGGGAGACCCAGTACTTC.

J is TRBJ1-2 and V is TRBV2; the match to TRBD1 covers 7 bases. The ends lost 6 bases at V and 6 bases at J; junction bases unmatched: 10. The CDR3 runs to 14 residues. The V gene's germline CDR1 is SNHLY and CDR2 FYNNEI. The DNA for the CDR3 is TGTGCCAGCAGAGCTGGAACAGGGGACGATGGCTACACCTTC. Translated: CASRAGTGDDGYTF.

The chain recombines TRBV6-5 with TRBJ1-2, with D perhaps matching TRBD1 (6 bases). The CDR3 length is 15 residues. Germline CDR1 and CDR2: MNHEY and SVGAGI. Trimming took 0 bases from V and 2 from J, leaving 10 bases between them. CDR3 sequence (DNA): TGTGCCAGCAGTTACTCGGTACAGGGAAACTATGGCTACACCTTC. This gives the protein CASSYSVQGNYGYTF.

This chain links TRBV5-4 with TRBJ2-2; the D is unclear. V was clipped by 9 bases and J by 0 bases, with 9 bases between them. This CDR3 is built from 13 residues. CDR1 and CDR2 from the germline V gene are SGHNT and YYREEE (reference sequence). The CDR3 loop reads CANGRTNTGELFF. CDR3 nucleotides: TGTGCCAATGGTCGGACGAACACCGGGGAGCTGTTTTTT.

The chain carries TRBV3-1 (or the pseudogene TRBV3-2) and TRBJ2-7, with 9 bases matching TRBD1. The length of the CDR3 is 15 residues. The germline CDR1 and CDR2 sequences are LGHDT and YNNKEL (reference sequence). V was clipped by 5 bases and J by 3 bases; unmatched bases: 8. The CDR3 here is CASSSSGTGNYEQYF. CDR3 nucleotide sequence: TGTGCCAGCAGCTCATCCGGGACAGGGAACTACGAGCAGTACTTC.

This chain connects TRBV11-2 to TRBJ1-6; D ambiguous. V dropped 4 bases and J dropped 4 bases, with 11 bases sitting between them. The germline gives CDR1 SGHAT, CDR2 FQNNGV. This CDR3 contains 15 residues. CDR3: CASSSPWRYNSPLHF. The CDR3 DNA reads TGTGCCAGCAGCTCGCCCTGGCGTTATAATTCACCCCTCCACTTT.

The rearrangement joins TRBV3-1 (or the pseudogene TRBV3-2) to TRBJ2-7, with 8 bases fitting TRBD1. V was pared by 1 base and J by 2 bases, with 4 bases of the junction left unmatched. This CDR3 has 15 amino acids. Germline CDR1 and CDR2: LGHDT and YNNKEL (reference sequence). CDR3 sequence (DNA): TGTGCCAGCAGCCAAGGGACAGGGTGGACCTACGAGCAGTACTTC. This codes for CASSQGTGWTYEQYF.

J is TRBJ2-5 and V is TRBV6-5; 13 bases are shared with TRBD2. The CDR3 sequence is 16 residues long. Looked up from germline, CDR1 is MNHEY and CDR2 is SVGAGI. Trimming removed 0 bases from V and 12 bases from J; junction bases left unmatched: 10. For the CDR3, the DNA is TGTGCCAGCAGTTACTCGAGGTGGACTAGCGGGGGCCAAAAGTACTTC. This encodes CASSYSRWTSGGQKYF.

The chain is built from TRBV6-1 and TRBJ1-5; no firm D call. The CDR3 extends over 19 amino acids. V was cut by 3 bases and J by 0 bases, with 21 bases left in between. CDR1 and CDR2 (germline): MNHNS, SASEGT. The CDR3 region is CASSDEGGSFSYSNQPQHF. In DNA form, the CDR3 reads TGTGCCAGCAGTGACGAGGGCGGAAGTTTTTCATATAGCAATCAGCCCCAGCATTTT.

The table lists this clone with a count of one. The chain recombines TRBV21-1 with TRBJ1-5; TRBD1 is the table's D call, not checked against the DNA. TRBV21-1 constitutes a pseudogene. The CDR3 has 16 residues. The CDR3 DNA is TGTGCCAGCAGGGGGGCGGCGCAGGGAAGGACTCAGCCCCAGCATTTT. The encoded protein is CASRGAAQGRTQPQHF.

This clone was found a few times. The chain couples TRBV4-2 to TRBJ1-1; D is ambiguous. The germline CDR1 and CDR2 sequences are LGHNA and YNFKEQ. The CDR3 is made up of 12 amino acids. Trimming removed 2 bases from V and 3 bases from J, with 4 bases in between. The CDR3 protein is CASSQPYTEAFF. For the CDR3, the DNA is TGTGCCAGCAGCCAACCGTACACTGAAGCTTTCTTT.

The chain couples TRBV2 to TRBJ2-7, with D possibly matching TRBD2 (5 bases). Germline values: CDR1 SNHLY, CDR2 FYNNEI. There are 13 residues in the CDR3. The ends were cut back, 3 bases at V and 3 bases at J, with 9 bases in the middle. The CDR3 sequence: CASSDNGDYEQYF. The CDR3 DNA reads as TGTGCCAGCAGTGACAACGGGGACTACGAGCAGTACTTC.

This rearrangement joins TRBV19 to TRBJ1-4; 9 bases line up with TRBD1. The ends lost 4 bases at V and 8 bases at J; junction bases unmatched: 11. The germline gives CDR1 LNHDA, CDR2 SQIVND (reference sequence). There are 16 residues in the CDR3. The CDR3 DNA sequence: TGTGCCAGTAGTACCATACCGGGACAGGGTACAGAAAAACTGTTTTTT. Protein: CASSTIPGQGTEKLFF.

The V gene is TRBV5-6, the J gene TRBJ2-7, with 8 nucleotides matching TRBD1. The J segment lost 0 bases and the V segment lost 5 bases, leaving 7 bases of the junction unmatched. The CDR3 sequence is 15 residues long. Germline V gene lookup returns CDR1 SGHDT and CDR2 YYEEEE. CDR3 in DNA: TGTGCCAGCAGTCCAGGGGGCATTAGCTCCTACGAGCAGTACTTC. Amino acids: CASSPGGISSYEQYF.

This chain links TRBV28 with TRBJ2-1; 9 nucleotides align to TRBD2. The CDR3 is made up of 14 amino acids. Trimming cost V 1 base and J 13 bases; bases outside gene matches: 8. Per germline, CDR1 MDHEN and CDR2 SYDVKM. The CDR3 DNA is TGTGCCAGCAGTTTATCGGCGGGGGGGCATGGACAGTTCTTC. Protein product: CASSLSAGGHGQFF.

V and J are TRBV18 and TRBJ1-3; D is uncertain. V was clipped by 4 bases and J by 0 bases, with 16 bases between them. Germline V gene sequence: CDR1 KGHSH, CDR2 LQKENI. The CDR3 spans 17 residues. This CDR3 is CASSLLTPTHSGNTIYF. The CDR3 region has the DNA TGTGCCAGCTCACTATTGACACCGACCCACTCTGGAAACACCATATATTTT.

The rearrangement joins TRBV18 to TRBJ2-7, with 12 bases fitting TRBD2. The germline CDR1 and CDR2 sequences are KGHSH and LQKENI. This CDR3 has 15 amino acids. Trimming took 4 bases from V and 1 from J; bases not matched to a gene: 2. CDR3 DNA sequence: TGTGCCAGCTCACAGACTAGCGGGGGTTCCTACGAGCAGTACTTC. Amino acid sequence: CASSQTSGGSYEQYF.

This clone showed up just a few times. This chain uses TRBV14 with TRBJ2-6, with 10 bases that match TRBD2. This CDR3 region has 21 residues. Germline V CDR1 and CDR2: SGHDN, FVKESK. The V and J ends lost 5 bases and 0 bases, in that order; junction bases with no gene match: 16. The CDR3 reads CASSGSGGPRNPGSGANVLTF. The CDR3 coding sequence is TGTGCCAGCAGCGGTAGCGGGGGGCCACGAAACCCCGGCTCTGGGGCCAACGTCCTGACTTTC. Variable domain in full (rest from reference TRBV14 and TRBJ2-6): EAGVTQFPSHSVIEKGQTVTLRCDPISGHDNLYWYRRVMGKEIKFLLHFVKESKQDESGMPNNRFLAERTGGTYSTLKVQPAELEDSGVYFCASSGSGGPRNPGSGANVLTFGAGSRLTVL.

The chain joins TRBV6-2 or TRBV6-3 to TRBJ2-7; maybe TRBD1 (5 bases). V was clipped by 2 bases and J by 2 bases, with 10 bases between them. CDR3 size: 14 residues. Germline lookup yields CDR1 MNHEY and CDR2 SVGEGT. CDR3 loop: CASSYRQGTYEQYF. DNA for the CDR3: TGTGCCAGCAGTTACCGTCAGGGTACCTACGAGCAGTACTTC.

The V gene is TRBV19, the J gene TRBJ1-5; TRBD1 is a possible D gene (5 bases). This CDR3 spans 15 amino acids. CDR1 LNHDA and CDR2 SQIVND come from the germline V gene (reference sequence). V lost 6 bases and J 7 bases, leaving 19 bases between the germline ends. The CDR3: CASSPFDGPGQPQHF. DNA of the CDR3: TGTGCCAGTAGCCCCTTCGACGGTCCAGGGCAGCCCCAGCATTTT.

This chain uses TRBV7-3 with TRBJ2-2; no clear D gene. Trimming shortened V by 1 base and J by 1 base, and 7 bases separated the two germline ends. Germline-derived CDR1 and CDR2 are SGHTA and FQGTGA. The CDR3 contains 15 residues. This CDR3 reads CASSLISGNTGELFF. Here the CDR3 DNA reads TGTGCCAGCAGCTTAATCTCCGGGAACACCGGGGAGCTGTTTTTT.

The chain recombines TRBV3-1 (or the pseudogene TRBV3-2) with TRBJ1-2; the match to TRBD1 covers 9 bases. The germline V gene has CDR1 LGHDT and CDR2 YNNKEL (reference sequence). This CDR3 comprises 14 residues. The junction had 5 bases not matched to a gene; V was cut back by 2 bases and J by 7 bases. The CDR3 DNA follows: TGTGCCAGCAGCCAAAGGACAGGGGCCGGTGGCTACACCTTC. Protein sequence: CASSQRTGAGGYTF.

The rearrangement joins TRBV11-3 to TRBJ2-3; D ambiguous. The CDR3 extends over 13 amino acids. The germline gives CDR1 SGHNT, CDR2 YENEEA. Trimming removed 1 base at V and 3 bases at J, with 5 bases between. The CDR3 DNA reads TGTGCCAGCAGCTTAGGGCAAACAGATACGCAGTATTTT. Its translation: CASSLGQTDTQYF. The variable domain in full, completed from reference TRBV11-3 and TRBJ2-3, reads EAGVVQSPRYKIIEKKQPVAFWCNPISGHNTLYWYLQNLGQGPELLIRYENEEAVDDSQLPKDRFSAERLKGVDSTLKIQPAELGDSAVYLCASSLGQTDTQYFGPGTRLTVL.

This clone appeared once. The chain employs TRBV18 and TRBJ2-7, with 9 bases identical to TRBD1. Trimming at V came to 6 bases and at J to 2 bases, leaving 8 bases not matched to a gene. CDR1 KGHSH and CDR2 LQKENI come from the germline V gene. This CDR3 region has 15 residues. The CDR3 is CASSPGTGSAYEQYF. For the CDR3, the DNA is TGTGCCAGCTCCCCCGGGACAGGGAGTGCCTACGAGCAGTACTTC.

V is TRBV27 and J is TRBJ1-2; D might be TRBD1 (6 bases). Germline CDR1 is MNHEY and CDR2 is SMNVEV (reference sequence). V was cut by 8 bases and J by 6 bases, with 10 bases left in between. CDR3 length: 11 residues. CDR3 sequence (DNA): TGTGCCAGCCGGGGGGGCAATGGCTACACCTTC. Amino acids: CASRGGNGYTF.

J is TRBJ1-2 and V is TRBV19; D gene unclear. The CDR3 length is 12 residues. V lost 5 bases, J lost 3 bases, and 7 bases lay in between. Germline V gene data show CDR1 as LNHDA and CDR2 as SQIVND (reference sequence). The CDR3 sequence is CASSREDYGYTF. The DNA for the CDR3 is TGTGCCAGTAGTCGTGAGGACTATGGCTACACCTTC. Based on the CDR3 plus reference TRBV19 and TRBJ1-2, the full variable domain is DGGITQSPKYLFRKEGQNVTLSCEQNLNHDAMYWYRQDPGQGLRLIYYSQIVNDFQKGDIAEGYSVSREKKESFPLTVTSAQKNPTAFYLCASSREDYGYTFGSGTRLTVV.

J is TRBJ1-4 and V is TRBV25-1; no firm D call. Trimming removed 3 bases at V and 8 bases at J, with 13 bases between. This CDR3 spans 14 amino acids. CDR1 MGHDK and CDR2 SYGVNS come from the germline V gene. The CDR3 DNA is TGTGCCAGCAGTGACATGTGGGGTGAGGAAAAACTGTTTTTT. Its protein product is CASSDMWGEEKLFF.